This TCR beta chain stems from a study of blood T cells in healthy people across ages. Germline values: CDR1 SGHTA, CDR2 FQGNSA. The CDR3 sequence is 16 residues long. V lost 5 bases, J lost 2 bases, and 15 bases lay in between. Primers used in a second PCR of roughly 7 to 12 cycles were a sample-barcoded 5' primer and a J-beta primer mix. TCRdb reprocessed the 5' RACE reads with MiXCR, giving one entry per CDR3 protein. The repertoire holds under 800,000 distinct CDR3 sequences, with 35% to 45% as singletons. Sequenced sample: blood. This receptor was obtained from a woman aged 60-75 years in good health. This chain joins TRBV7-2 and TRBJ1-4; maybe TRBD1 (6 bases). For the CDR3, the DNA is TGTGCCAGCAGCCTAAACTACAGGGTCACTAATGAAAAACTGTTTTTT. Its translation is CASSLNYRVTNEKLFF.